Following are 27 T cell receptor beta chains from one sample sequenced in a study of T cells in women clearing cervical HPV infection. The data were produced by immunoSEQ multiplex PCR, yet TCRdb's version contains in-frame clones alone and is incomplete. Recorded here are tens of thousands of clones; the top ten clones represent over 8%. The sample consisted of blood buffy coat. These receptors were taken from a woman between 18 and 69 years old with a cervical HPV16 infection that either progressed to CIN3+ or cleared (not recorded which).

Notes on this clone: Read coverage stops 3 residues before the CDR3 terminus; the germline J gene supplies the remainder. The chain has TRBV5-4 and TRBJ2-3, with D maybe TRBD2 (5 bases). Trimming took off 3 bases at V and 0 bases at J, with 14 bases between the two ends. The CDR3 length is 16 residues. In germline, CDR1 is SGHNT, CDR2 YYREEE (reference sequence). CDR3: CASSSSVQRSTDTQYF. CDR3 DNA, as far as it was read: TGTGCCAGCAGCTCGTCTGTCCAGCGGAGCACAGATACG.

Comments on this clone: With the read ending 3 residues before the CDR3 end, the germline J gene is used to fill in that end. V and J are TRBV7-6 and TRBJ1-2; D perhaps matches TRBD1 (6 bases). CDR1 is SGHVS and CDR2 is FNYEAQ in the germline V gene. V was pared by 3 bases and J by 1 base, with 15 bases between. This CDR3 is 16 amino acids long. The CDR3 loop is CASSLGFGGHNYGYTF. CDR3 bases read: TGTGCCAGCAGCTTGGGGTTTGGGGGACATAACTATGGC.

The CDR3 region is CASSLAPRRGDTQYF. Incomplete CDR3 DNA: TGTGCCAGCAGCTTAGCGCCCCGTAGGGGAGATACG. The V call is TRBV7-9, the J call TRBJ2-3; D perhaps matches TRBD1 (5 bases). The CDR3 end is not reached by the read, which stops 3 residues before it; the germline J gene fills it in. V was clipped by 0 bases and J by 5 bases, with 12 bases between them. The germline V gene has CDR1 SEHNR and CDR2 FQNEAQ (reference sequence). The CDR3 runs to 15 residues.

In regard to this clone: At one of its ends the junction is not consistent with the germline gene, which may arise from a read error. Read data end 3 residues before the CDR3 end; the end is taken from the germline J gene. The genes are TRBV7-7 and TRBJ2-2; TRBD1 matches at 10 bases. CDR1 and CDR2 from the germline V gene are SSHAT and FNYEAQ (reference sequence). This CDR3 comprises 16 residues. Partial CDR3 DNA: TGTGCTAGCAGCCAGCTCGGGACAGGGGATACCGGGGAG. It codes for CASSQLGTGDTGE. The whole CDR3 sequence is CASSQLGTGDTGELFF.

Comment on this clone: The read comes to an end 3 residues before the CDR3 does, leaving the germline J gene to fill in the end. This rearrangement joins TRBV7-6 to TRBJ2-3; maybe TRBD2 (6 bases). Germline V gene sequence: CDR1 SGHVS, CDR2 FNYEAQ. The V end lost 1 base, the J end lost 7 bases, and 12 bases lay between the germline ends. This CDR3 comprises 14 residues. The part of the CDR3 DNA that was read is TGTGCCAGCAGCTTAGAATGGGACTCTAATACG. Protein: CASSLEWDSNT. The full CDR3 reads CASSLEWDSNTQYF.

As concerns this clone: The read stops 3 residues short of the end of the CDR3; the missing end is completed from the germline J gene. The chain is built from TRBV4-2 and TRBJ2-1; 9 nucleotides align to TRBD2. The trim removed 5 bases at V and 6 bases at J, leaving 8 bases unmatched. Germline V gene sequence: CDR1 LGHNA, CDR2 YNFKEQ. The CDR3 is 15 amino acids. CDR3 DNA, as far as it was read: TGTGCCAGCAGCTTGACTAGCGGCCCCTTCAATGAG. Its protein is CASSLTSGPFNE. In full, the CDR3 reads CASSLTSGPFNEQFF.

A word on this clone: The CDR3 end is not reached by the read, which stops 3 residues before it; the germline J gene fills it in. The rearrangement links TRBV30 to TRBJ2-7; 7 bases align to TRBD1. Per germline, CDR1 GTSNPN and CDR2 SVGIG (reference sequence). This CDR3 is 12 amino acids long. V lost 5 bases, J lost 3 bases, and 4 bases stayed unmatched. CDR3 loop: CAWGRQGYEQYF. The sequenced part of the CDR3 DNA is TGTGCCTGGGGACGACAGGGCTACGAG.

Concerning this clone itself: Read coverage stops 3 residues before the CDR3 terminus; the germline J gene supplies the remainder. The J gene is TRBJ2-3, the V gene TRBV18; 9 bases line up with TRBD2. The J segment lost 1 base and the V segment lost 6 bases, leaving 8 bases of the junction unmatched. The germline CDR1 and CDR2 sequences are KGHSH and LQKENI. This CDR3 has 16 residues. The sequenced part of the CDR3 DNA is TGTGCCAGCTCCCCATCGCGGGGGGGTGGCACAGATACG. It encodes CASSPSRGGGTDT. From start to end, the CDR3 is CASSPSRGGGTDTQYF.

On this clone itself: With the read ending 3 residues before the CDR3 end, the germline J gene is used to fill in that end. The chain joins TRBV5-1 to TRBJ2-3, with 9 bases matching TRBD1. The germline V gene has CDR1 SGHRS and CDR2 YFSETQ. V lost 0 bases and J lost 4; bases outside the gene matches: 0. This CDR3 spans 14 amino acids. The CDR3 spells CASSLGQGADTQYF. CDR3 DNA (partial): TGCGCCAGCAGCTTGGGACAGGGGGCAGATACG.

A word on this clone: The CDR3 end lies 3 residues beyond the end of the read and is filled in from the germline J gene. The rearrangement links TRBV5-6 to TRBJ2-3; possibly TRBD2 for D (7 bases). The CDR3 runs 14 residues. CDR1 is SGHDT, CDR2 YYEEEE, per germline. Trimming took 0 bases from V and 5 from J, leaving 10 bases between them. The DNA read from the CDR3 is TGTGCCAGCAGCTTGGGGGGGGGCGAAGATACG. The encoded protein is CASSLGGGEDT. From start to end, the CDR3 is CASSLGGGEDTQYF.

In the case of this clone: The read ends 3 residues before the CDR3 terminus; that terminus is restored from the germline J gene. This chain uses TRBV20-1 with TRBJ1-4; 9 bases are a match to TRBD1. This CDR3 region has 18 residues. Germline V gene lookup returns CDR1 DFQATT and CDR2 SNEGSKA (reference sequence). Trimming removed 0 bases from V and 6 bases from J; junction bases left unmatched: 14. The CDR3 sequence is CSARDWGRGGTGYEKLFF. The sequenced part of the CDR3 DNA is TGCAGTGCTAGAGATTGGGGAAGAGGCGGGACAGGGTATGAAAAA.

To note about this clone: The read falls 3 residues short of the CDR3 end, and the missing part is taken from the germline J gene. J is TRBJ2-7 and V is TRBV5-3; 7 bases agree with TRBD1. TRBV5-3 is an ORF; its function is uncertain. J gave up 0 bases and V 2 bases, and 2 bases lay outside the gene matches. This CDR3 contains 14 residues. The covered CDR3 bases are TGTGCCAGAAGCTTAGGACAGGACTCCTACGAG. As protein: CARSLGQDSYE. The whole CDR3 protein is CARSLGQDSYEQYF.

The covered CDR3 bases are TGTGCCAGCAGCGGGGGGGGCAGGGCCGGGGAG. The encoded protein is CASSGGGRAGE. The full CDR3 sequence reads CASSGGGRAGELFF. The J gene is TRBJ2-2, the V gene TRBV5-4, with D perhaps TRBD2 (7 bases). The read comes to an end 3 residues before the CDR3 does, leaving the germline J gene to fill in the end. Germline-derived CDR1 and CDR2 are SGHNT and YYREEE (reference sequence). CDR3 length: 14 residues. The V end lost 4 bases, the J end lost 6 bases, and 13 bases lay between the germline ends.

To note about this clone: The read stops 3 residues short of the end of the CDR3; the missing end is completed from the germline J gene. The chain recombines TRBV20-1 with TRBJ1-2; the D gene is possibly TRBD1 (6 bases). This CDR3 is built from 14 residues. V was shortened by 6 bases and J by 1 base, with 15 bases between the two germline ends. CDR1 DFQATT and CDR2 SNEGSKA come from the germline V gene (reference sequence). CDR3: CSAQTGHLNYGYTF. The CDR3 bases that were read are TGCAGTGCACAAACGGGACATCTTAACTATGGC.

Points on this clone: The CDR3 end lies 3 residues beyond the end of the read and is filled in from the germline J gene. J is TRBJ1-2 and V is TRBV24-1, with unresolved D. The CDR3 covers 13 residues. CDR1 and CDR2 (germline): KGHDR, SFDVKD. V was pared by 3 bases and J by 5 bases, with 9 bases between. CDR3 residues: CATSDGTWYGYTF. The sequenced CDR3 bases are TGTGCCACCAGTGATGGCACCTGGTATGGC.

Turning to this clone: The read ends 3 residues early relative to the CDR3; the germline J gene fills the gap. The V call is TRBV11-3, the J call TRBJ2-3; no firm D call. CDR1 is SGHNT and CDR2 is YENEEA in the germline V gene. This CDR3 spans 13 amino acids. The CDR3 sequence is CASSLDPTRTQYF. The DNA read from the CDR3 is TGTGCCAGCAGCTTAGACCCTACGCGCACG.

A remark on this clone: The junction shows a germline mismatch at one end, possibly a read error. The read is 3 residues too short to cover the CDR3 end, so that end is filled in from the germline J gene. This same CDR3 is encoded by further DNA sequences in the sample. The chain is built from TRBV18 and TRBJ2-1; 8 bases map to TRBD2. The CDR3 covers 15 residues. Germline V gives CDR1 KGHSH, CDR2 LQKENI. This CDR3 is CASSPLAAGYNEQFF. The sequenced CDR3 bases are TGTGCCAGCTCGCCACTAGCGGCGGGATACAATGAG.

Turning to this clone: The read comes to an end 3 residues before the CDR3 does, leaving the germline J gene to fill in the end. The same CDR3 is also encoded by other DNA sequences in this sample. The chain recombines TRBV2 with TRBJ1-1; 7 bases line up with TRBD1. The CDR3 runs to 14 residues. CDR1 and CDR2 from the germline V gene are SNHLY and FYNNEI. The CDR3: CASELQGRGTEAFF. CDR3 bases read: TGTGCCAGCGAACTACAGGGGAGGGGAACCGAA. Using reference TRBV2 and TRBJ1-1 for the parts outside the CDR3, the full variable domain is EPEVTQTPSHQVTQMGQEVILRCVPISNHLYFYWYRQILGQKVEFLVSFYNNEISEKSEIFDDQFSVERPDGSNFTLKIRSTKLEDSAMYFCASELQGRGTEAFFGQGTRLTVV.

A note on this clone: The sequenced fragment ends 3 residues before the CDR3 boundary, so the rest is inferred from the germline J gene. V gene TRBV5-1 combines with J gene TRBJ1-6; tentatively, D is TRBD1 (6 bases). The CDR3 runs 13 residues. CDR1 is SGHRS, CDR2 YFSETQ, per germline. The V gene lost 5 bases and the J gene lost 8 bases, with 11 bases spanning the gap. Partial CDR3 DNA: TGCGCCAGCAGGACGAAGGGGGATTCACCC. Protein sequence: CASRTKGDSP. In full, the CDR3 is CASRTKGDSPLHF.

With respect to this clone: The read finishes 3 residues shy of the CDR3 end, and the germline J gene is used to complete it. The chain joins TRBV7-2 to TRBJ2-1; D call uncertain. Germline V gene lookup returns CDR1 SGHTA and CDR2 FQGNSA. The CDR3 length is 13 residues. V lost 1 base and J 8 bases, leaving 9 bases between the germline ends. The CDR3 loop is CASSLVFGDEQFF. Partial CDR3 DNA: TGTGCCAGCAGCTTAGTCTTCGGTGATGAG.

The covered CDR3 bases are TGTGCCAGCAGCTTTGCGGCCTACGAG. This sequence encodes CASSFAAYE. The full CDR3 protein reads CASSFAAYEQYF. This chain joins TRBV5-5 and TRBJ2-7; D call uncertain. From the germline J gene comes the end of the CDR3, since the read stops 3 residues before it. The ends were cut back, 2 bases at V and 2 bases at J, with 5 bases in the middle. Germline assignment: CDR1 SGHKS and CDR2 YYEKEE (reference sequence). The CDR3 runs to 12 residues.

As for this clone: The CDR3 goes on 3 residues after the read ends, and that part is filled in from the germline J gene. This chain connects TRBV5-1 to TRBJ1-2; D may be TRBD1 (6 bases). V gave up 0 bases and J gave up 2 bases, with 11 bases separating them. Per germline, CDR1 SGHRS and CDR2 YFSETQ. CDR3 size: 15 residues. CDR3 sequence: CASSLDPGVNYGYTF. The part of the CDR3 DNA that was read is TGCGCCAGCAGCTTGGATCCAGGGGTGAACTATGGC.

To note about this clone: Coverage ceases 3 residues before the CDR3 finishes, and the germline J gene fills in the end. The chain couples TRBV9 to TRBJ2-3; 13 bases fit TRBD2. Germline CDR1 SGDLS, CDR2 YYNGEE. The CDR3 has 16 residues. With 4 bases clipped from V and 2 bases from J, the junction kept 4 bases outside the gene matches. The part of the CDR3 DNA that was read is TGTGCCAGCAGCTCGACTAGCGGGAGGTTCACAGATACG. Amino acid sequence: CASSSTSGRFTDT. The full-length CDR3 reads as CASSSTSGRFTDTQYF.

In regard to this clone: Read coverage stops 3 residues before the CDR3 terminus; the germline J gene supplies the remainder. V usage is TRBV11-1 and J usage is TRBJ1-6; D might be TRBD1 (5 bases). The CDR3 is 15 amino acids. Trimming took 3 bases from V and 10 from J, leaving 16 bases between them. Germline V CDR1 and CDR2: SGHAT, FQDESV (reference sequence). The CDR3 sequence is CASSFDLGARSPLHF. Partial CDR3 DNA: TGTGCCAGCAGCTTTGATCTAGGGGCTCGATCACCC.

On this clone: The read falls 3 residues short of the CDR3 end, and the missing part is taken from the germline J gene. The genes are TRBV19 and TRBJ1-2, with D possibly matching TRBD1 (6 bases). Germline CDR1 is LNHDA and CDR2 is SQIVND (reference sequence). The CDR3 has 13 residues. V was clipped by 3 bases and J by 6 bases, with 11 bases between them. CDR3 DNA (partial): TGTGCCAGTAGTATGCAGGGGTATCATGGC. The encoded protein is CASSMQGYHG. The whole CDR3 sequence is CASSMQGYHGYTF.

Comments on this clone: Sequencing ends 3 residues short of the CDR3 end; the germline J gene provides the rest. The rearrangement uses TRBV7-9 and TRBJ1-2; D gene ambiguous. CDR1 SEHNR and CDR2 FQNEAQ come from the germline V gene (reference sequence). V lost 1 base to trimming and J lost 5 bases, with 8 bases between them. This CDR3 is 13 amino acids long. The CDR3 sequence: CASSLETEYGYTF. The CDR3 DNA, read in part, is TGTGCCAGCAGCTTAGAAACAGAATATGGC.

The covered CDR3 bases are TGTGCCAGCAGCCCACAACCGGGAAACATCGGGGTCGGGGAG. Amino acids: CASSPQPGNIGVGE. The CDR3 in its entirety is CASSPQPGNIGVGELFF. This chain joins TRBV4-2 and TRBJ2-2; maybe TRBD2 (5 bases). Read coverage stops 3 residues before the CDR3 terminus; the germline J gene supplies the remainder. Germline CDR1 LGHNA, CDR2 YNFKEQ. The V end lost 4 bases, the J end lost 7 bases, and 22 bases lay between the germline ends. CDR3 length equals 17 residues.